This T cell receptor (beta chain) was identified during a study of blood T cell repertoires in COVID-19. The wider study: Italy, Spain and the United States were the sources of the convalescent and acute COVID-19 samples. In each case, the material was cDNA or gDNA derived from T cells, B-cell-depleted T cells, or PBMCs.

This clone was observed a single time. Germline V gene sequence: CDR1 SGHDN, CDR2 FVKESK. The CDR3 contains 17 residues. Trimming cost V 0 bases and J 3 bases; bases outside gene matches: 8. Original processing methods: How many nucleated cells were present was estimated from reference gene primer amplification. The table came from immunoSEQ multiplex PCR; TCRdb's copy has only in-frame clones and leaves some out. V and J calls and clone size are given by that table; D and trimming were obtained from the DNA. The table shows some 220,000 clones, with roughly 75% occurring only once. J is TRBJ2-1 and V is TRBV14; 7 bases are a match to TRBD1. The sequenced material came from peripheral blood. The clonotype comes from an older woman with acute or convalescent COVID-19. The CDR3: CASSQDPFDRVYNEQFF. CDR3 DNA sequence: TGTGCCAGCAGCCAAGATCCATTCGACAGGGTCTACAATGAGCAGTTCTTC.